The T cell receptor beta chain under discussion was sequenced for a study of blood T cell repertoires in COVID-19. The overall study: From the United States, Italy and Spain came samples of acute and convalescent COVID-19. PBMCs, B-cell-depleted T cells, or T cells provided the cDNA or gDNA that made up the material.

Losses at the gene ends were 8 bases for V and 6 bases for J; bases not matched to a gene: 17. The germline CDR1 and CDR2 sequences are SGHRS and YFSETQ. This CDR3 spans 16 amino acids. Participants, about 18 to 90 years old, spanned around 25 US areas. Assignments of participants to cohorts depended upon their own reported clinical history. Repertoires were generated with immunoSEQ multiplex PCR, while TCRdb's copy carries only in-frame clones and drops some. The sample yields some 220,000 clones, approximately 87% seen once. This TCR was recovered from a woman aged 45-59 years in a cohort exposed to, infected with or recovered from COVID-19 (not recorded which). Sample: PBMCs or T cells enriched from blood (not recorded which). The chain employs TRBV5-1 and TRBJ2-7; 10 nucleotides agree with TRBD2. CDR3 nucleotides: TGCGCCAGTTCCCCGGAGGGCAGCGGGGGGGCGCGCGAGCAGTACTTC. Residues: CASSPEGSGGAREQYF.